The rows below give T cell receptor beta chains drawn from one sample of a study of human T cells and chemical hapten exposure. MiXCR, applied by TCRdb to the RACE reads, yields one record per CDR3 protein. The sample shows about 80,000 distinct CDR3 sequences, 13% to 15% of them seen only once. Sequencing was performed on whole blood, taken in connection with sensitization to the hapten diphenylcyclopropenone (DPC). The receptors here all came from a woman between 50 and 59 years old with alopecia areata. Some clones in this sample may be carry-over from other donors' samples. The CDR3 runs from the conserved cysteine through the conserved F or W. The order of the fields is clone size, V gene, J gene, D gene, CDR3 DNA, CDR3 protein. D genes are given only for firm matches. Clone size appears in some rows only: once, few, many, or a class for an expanded clone.

-	TRBV6-5	TRBJ2-1	-	TGTGCCAGCAGTTACTCGCCGCAGACGTCCTACAATGAGCAGTTCTTC	CASSYSPQTSYNEQFF
few	TRBV6-5	TRBJ2-3	TRBD2	TGTGCCAGCAGTTACTCGATCCGGGGGGGTCTAGCCAGCACAGATACGCAGTATTTT	CASSYSIRGGLASTDTQYF
few	TRBV20-1	TRBJ2-2	TRBD2	TGCAGTGCTGGGCTAGCGGGAGGGGGAAACACCGGGGAGCTGTTTTTT	CSAGLAGGGNTGELFF
-	TRBV4-3	TRBJ2-2	TRBD2	TGCGCCAGCAGCCAAGATCAGCGGGAGGGCTTAGGCACCGGGGAGCTGTTTTTT	CASSQDQREGLGTGELFF
-	TRBV7-6	TRBJ2-1	TRBD2	TGTGCCAGCAGCGCCCTACTAGCGGGAGGCCAGGGTGAGCAGTTCTTC	CASSALLAGGQGEQFF
-	TRBV6-5	TRBJ2-7	TRBD2	TGTGCCAGCAGTTACTCGCCTAGCGGGAGTATGACCCCCTCCGAGCAGTACTTC	CASSYSPSGSMTPSEQYF
few	TRBV20-1	TRBJ1-1	-	TGCAGTGCTAGAGATCTACAGGAGAACACTGAAGCTTTCTTT	CSARDLQENTEAFF
-	TRBV24-1	TRBJ2-3	-	TGTGCCACCAGTGAGCCCGACGGCACAGATACGCAGTATTTT	CATSEPDGTDTQYF
-	TRBV6-1	TRBJ1-1	-	TGTGCCAGCAGTGAAGGAGTAGGGCGGGATGAAGCTTTCTTT	CASSEGVGRDEAFF
-	TRBV20-1	TRBJ2-3	-	TGCAGTGCTAGAGACGGTCAGCCTAACTCAGATACGCAGTATTTT	CSARDGQPNSDTQYF
-	TRBV5-1	TRBJ1-4	-	TGCGCCAGCAGCTTGAGTGTCGAGAGAGCTGAAAAACTGTTTTTT	CASSLSVERAEKLFF
many	TRBV20-1	TRBJ2-7	TRBD2	TGCAGTGCTAGGGACACGGGACTAGCGAACATAATCTCCTACGAGCAGTACTTC	CSARDTGLANIISYEQYF
-	TRBV19	TRBJ2-1	-	TGTGCCAGTACGAACCGGAGCTCCTACAATGAGCAGTTCTTC	CASTNRSSYNEQFF
few	TRBV30	TRBJ2-1	-	TGTGCCTGGAGTGTAGATAGCGGCAATGAGCAGTTCTTC	CAWSVDSGNEQFF
-	TRBV7-2	TRBJ2-7	TRBD2	TGTGCCAGCAGCTCAGCCGGGACTAGTCTCTACGAGCAGTACTTC	CASSSAGTSLYEQYF
-	TRBV12-3/TRBV12-4	TRBJ1-6	-	TGTGCCAGCAGTACAGATAATTCACCCCTCCACTTT	CASSTDNSPLHF
-	TRBV7-2	TRBJ1-1	-	TGTGCCAGCAGCTTATGGGGATTGGACACTGAAGCTTTCTTT	CASSLWGLDTEAFF
-	TRBV5-1	TRBJ2-3	-	TGCGCCAGCAGCGTCAAAGCGGATACGCAGTATTTT	CASSVKADTQYF
many	TRBV6-2/TRBV6-3	TRBJ2-6	-	TGTGCCAGCAGTTCGGGCTCTGGGGCCAACGTCCTGACTTTC	CASSSGSGANVLTF
few	TRBV18	TRBJ1-4	-	TGTGCCAGCTCCCTGACGGGGGTAGGAGAAAAACTGTTTTTT	CASSLTGVGEKLFF
-	TRBV11-3	TRBJ2-1	TRBD2	TGTGCCAGCAGCTGGTCTAGCGGGACTGGGGTCAATGAGCAGTTCTTC	CASSWSSGTGVNEQFF
-	TRBV20-1	TRBJ2-7	-	TGCAGTGCTCCTGGGACGGACTACGAGCAGTACTTC	CSAPGTDYEQYF
-	TRBV7-2	TRBJ2-3	TRBD2	TGTGCCAGCAGCTTAACGTCTAGCGGGGGAGGATACACAGATACGCAGTATTTT	CASSLTSSGGGYTDTQYF
-	TRBV5-5	TRBJ2-1	-	TGTGCCAGCAGCTTGCGCATTCATGAGCAGTTCTTC	CASSLRIHEQFF
many	TRBV27	TRBJ1-6	-	TGTGCCAGCAGTTTAGGCCCAGGGAACAATTCACCCCTCCACTTT	CASSLGPGNNSPLHF
few	TRBV20-1	TRBJ2-5	TRBD1	TGCAGTGCCGCACAGGGGAGCGGTGAGACCCAGTACTTC	CSAAQGSGETQYF
few	TRBV20-1	TRBJ2-1	TRBD2	TGCAGCTTGCTTAATCCCGGGACTAATAATGAGCAGTTCTTC	CSLLNPGTNNEQFF
-	TRBV7-2	TRBJ2-1	TRBD2	TGTGCCAGCAGCATGCTAGCGGACTCCTACAATGAGCAGTTCTTC	CASSMLADSYNEQFF
-	TRBV18	TRBJ1-1	TRBD1	TGTGCCAGCTCGCGGGACAGGCGCGGTACTGAAGCTTTCTTT	CASSRDRRGTEAFF
many	TRBV11-3	TRBJ2-3	-	TGTGCCAGCAGCCCCGGGTTTGGCACAGATACGCAGTATTTT	CASSPGFGTDTQYF
-	TRBV29-1	TRBJ1-1	TRBD1	TGCAGCGCCCGGACAGGGGCGGAAACTGAAGCTTTCTTT	CSARTGAETEAFF
few	TRBV20-1	TRBJ2-1	TRBD2	TGCAGTGCTAGGGATTTCGGGACTAGCGGGAGCCGTGAGCAGTTCTTC	CSARDFGTSGSREQFF
many	TRBV29-1	TRBJ2-1	TRBD1	TGCAGCGTCAACCGGGACAGGGGCTACAATGAGCAGTTCTTC	CSVNRDRGYNEQFF
few	TRBV18	TRBJ1-1	-	TGTGCCAGCTCACCACCCTCGCAGCTGATGATGAACACTGAAGCTTTCTTT	CASSPPSQLMMNTEAFF
few	TRBV9	TRBJ2-1	-	TGTGCCAGCAGCGAGTCGCGGTTCTACAATGAGCAGTTCTTC	CASSESRFYNEQFF